The subject of this entry is one T cell receptor (beta chain). Antigen unknown. These data belong to a study of identical twins. General observations from the study: Twin pairs had excess sharing that was weaker in beta out-of-frame sequences.

TCRdb re-called the 5' RACE reads through MiXCR, storing one row per CDR3 protein. This table holds around 480,000 distinct CDR3 sequences, approximately 15% found once. The sample was also reused in another study, on yellow fever vaccine responses in identical twins.

The sequencing input was CD4+ T cells sorted from blood. This clonotype was obtained from a woman under 30 in good health.

The chain's CDR3 is CASSLQDSQEQFF. In nucleotides, the CDR3 is TGTGCCAGCAGCCTCCAAGACTCTCAGGAGCAGTTCTTC. The chain combines TRBV7-3 with TRBJ2-1; D unresolved. CDR1 is SGHTA, CDR2 FQGTGA, per germline. V was cut by 5 bases and J by 10 bases, with 15 bases left in between. This CDR3 has 13 amino acids.